This T cell receptor (beta chain) was recovered during a study of T cell repertoires in cytomegalovirus infection. Background on the study: Through public TCR beta signatures, both CMV infection and matching HLA type were indicated.

TCRdb passed the reads through MiXCR, listing each CDR3 protein once. The sample has about 400,000 distinct CDR3 sequences, 15% to 20% seen once. This clonotype showed up many times. Its antigen is as yet unknown. Per germline, CDR1 SGHTA and CDR2 FQGNSA. The CDR3 spans 16 residues. V was shortened by 0 bases and J by 0 bases, with 11 bases between the two germline ends. Broader study findings: Cumulative frequency (of public TCR beta family members) identified carriers of CMV plus the relevant HLA. HLA-C-restricted CMV-specific TCR beta clonotypes were dominant in the ex vivo response.

The V call is TRBV7-2, the J call TRBJ1-2; D uncertain. The receptor was isolated from a human donor in good health (CMV status not recorded). Some clones in this sample may be carry-over from other donors' samples. The sample consisted of PBMCs. The DNA of the CDR3 is TGTGCCAGCAGCTTAGCGCTACTAGAGTCTAACTATGGCTACACCTTC. Its protein is CASSLALLESNYGYTF. Looking up the rest from reference TRBV7-2 and TRBJ1-2 gives the full variable domain: GAGVSQSPSNKVTEKGKDVELRCDPISGHTALYWYRQSLGQGLEFLIYFQGNSAPDKSGLPSDRFSAERTGGSVSTLTIQRTQQEDSAVYLCASSLALLESNYGYTFGSGTRLTVV.